This T cell receptor beta chain is drawn from a study of shared clonotypes between healthy human individuals. Overall study: A couple of female and a few male donors aged 18 to 49 were enrolled.

The ends lost 6 bases at V and 2 bases at J; junction bases unmatched: 2. CDR1 MDHEN and CDR2 SYDVKM come from the germline V gene. CDR3 size: 16 residues. Among the donors, all were Caucasian adults who lived in Nashville, Tennessee. For each subset, genomic DNA was distributed in equal portions over several immunoSEQ plates. Assay used: immunoSEQ multiplex PCR; TCRdb lists only in-frame clones, some missing. The data contain about 490,000 clones, approximately 79% of them singletons. The sample taken for sequencing was PBMCs. The chain has TRBV28 and TRBJ2-1; TRBD2 matches 15 bases. This clonotype originated in a middle-aged woman in good health. Some clones in this sample may be carry-over from other donors' samples. DNA for the CDR3: TGTGCCAGCAGCCGGACTAGCGGGAGGGCCTACAATGAGCAGTTCTTC. Protein: CASSRTSGRAYNEQFF. Supplemented by reference TRBV28 and TRBJ2-1, the full variable domain reads DVKVTQSSRYLVKRTGEKVFLECVQDMDHENMFWYRQDPGLGLRLIYFSYDVKMKEKGDIPEGYSVSREKKERFSLILESASTNQTSMYLCASSRTSGRAYNEQFFGPGTRLTVL.